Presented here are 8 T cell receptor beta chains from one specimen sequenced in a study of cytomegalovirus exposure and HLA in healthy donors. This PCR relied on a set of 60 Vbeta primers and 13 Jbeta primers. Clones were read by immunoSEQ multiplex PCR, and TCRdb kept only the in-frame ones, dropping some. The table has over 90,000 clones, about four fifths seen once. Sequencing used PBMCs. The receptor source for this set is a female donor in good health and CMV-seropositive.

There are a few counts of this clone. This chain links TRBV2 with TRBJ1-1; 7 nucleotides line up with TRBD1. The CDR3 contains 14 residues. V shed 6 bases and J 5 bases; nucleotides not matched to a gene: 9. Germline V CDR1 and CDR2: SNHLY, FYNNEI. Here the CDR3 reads CASRVTGSSTEAFF. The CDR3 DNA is TGTGCCAGCAGAGTGACAGGGAGTAGTACTGAAGCTTTCTTT.

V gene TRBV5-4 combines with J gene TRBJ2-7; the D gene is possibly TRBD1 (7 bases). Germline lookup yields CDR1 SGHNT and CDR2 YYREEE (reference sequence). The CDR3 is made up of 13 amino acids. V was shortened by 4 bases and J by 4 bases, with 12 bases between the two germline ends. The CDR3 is CASSGGTEYEQYF. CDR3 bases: TGTGCCAGCAGCGGAGGGACAGAGTACGAGCAGTACTTC.

DNA of the CDR3: TGCGCCAGCAGCTTGGTAGGGGCGGAGACCCAGTACTTC. It translates to CASSLVGAETQYF. This chain uses TRBV5-1 with TRBJ2-5, with a possible D match to TRBD1 (5 bases). The CDR3 runs 13 residues. From germline, CDR1 is SGHRS and CDR2 YFSETQ. Trimming removed 0 bases from V and 5 bases from J, with 8 bases in between.

DNA for the CDR3: TGTGCCAGCAGCTCGGGACTAGCGGGGGCCTCAGCCAAAAACATTCAGTACTTC. This gives the protein CASSSGLAGASAKNIQYF. This chain connects TRBV7-2 to TRBJ2-4, with TRBD2 matching over 14 bases. There are 18 residues in the CDR3. V trimming: 4 bases; J trimming: 0 bases; junction bases outside the gene matches: 5. CDR1 and CDR2 from the germline V gene are SGHTA and FQGNSA.

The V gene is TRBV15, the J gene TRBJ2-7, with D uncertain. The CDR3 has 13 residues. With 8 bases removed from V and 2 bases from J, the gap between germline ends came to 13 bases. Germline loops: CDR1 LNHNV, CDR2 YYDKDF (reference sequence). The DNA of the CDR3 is TGTGCCACCTCGGCAGGTTTGGCCTACGAGCAGTACTTC. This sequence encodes CATSAGLAYEQYF.

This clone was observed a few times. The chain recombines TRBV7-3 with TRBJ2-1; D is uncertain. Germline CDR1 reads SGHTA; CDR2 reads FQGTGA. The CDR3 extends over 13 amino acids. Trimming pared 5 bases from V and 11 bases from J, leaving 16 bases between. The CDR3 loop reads CASSRDLDPKQFF. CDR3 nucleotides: TGTGCCAGCAGCCGAGACCTAGACCCAAAGCAGTTCTTC. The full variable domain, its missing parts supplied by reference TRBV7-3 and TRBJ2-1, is GAGVSQTPSNKVTEKGKYVELRCDPISGHTALYWYRQSLGQGPEFLIYFQGTGAADDSGLPNDRFFAVRPEGSVSTLKIQRTERGDSAVYLCASSRDLDPKQFFGPGTRLTVL.

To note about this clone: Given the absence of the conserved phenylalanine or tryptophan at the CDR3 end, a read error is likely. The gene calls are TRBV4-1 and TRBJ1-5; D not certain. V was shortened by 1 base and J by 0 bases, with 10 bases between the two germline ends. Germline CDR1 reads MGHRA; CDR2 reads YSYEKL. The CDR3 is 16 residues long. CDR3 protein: CASSQVRPDSNQPQHV. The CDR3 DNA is TGCGCCAGCAGCCAAGTGAGGCCGGATAGCAATCAGCCCCAGCATGTT.

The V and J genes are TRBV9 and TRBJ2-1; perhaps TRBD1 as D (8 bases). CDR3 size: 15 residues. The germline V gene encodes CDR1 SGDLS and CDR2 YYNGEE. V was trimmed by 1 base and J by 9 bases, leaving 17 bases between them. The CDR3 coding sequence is TGTGCCAGCAGCGTATTAGGACAGGGAGGGGGTGAGCAGTTCTTC. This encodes CASSVLGQGGGEQFF.